The text below deals with one TCR beta chain. The sample belongs to a study of blood T cell repertoires in COVID-19. Study summary: Samples representing acute and convalescent COVID-19 were sourced from the United States, Italy and Spain. In each case, the material was cDNA or gDNA derived from T cells, B-cell-depleted T cells, or PBMCs.

Source study methods: Using reference gene primer amplification, nucleated cell counts were estimated. Assay: immunoSEQ multiplex PCR; the TCRdb copy retains only in-frame clones and omits some. V and J calls and clone size come straight from that table; D and trimming were deduced from the DNA. The sample has 170,000 or so clones, 60% to 80% seen once. The length of the CDR3 is 13 residues. V was shortened by 2 bases and J by 3 bases, with 9 bases between the two germline ends. Germline V gene data show CDR1 as SGHNT and CDR2 as YYREEE (reference sequence). This TCR came from a woman in her 70s with acute or convalescent COVID-19. The sequencing sample was made of peripheral blood. V is TRBV5-4 and J is TRBJ2-7; D gene ambiguous. DNA of the CDR3: TGTGCCAGCAGCTTTGAGTATGGCTACGAGCAGTACTTC. Translated: CASSFEYGYEQYF.